Listed below are T cell receptor beta chains from one sample, sequenced in a study of Ad26.COV2.S vaccination and SARS-CoV-2 variants. TCRdb's table, derived via immunoSEQ multiplex PCR, lists solely in-frame clones and lacks some. The data contain more than 350,000 clones, 75% to 95% of them singletons. Here the sequenced sample was peripheral blood, taken in a trial of Ad26.COV2.S vaccine versus placebo. The origin of the receptors is a person between 18 and 65 years old who received the Ad26.COV2.S COVID-19 vaccine or a placebo. The CDR3 runs from the conserved cysteine through the conserved F or W. The D gene is left open where the match is weak. The listing skips clone size in some rows; elsewhere it reads once, few, many or a size class.

J gene | D gene | clone size | V gene | CDR3 protein | CDR3 DNA
TRBJ1-1 | - | - | TRBV28 | CASTFQGHIEAFF | TGTGCCAGCACCTTCCAGGGGCACATTGAAGCTTTCTTT
TRBJ2-3 | TRBD2 | few | TRBV6-5 | CASSYVGLAGGDTQYF | TGTGCCAGCAGTTACGTGGGACTAGCGGGAGGAGATACGCAGTATTTT
TRBJ1-1 | TRBD1 | once | TRBV28 | CASSLRTGGGTEAFF | TGTGCCAGCAGTTTAAGGACAGGGGGAGGAACTGAAGCTTTCTTT
TRBJ2-3 | - | - | TRBV29-1 | CSVVRPVGTDTQYF | TGCAGCGTTGTCCGGCCAGTCGGCACAGATACGCAGTATTTT
TRBJ2-3 | - | - | TRBV4-1 | CASSQGFSNTDTQYF | TGCGCCAGCAGCCAAGGGTTCTCAAACACAGATACGCAGTATTTT
TRBJ2-2 | - | - | TRBV5-6 | CASSFLVGRLANTGELFF | TGTGCCAGCAGCTTTTTGGTTGGCCGCCTAGCGAACACCGGGGAGCTGTTTTTT
TRBJ2-7 | TRBD2 | - | TRBV7-2 | CASSFRGGPTYEQYF | TGTGCCAGCAGCTTTCGCGGGGGACCGACCTACGAGCAGTACTTC
TRBJ1-3 | TRBD1 | - | TRBV7-9 | CASSLRLDRVSGNTIYF | TGTGCCAGCAGCCTTAGATTGGACAGGGTATCGGGAAACACCATATATTTT
TRBJ2-7 | TRBD2 | - | TRBV18 | CASHWTSGSYEQYF | TGTGCCAGCCACTGGACTAGCGGATCCTACGAGCAGTACTTC
TRBJ2-3 | TRBD2 | - | TRBV7-8 | CASVPGLNTDTQYF | TGTGCCAGCGTTCCGGGACTAAACACAGATACGCAGTATTTT
TRBJ2-2 | TRBD2 | - | TRBV30 | CAWEAGANTGELFF | TGTGCCTGGGAAGCGGGAGCGAACACCGGGGAGCTGTTTTTT
TRBJ1-2 | - | - | TRBV28 | CASLRRVALHGYTF | TGTGCCAGCCTCCGGAGGGTCGCTTTACATGGCTACACCTTC
TRBJ2-2 | - | - | TRBV7-9 | CASSFPPGGRSTGELFF | TGTGCCAGCAGCTTCCCCCCCGGTGGTAGGAGCACCGGGGAGCTGTTTTTT
TRBJ2-1 | TRBD2 | - | TRBV7-9 | CASSLRAGASYNEQFF | TGTGCCAGCAGTCTAAGAGCGGGAGCCTCCTACAATGAGCAGTTCTTC
TRBJ2-3 | - | - | TRBV4-2 | CASSPRILGGFSTDTQYF | TGTGCCAGCAGCCCGAGGATTTTGGGGGGATTTAGCACAGATACGCAGTATTTT
TRBJ2-5 | - | once | TRBV21-1 | CASRTLLSGTRVSTQYF | TGTGCCAGTCGCACCTTACTTTCCGGGACACGGGTCTCGACCCAGTACTTC
TRBJ2-7 | TRBD1 | once | TRBV5-1 | CASAGTEVEQYF | TGCGCCAGTGCCGGGACAGAAGTCGAGCAGTACTTC
TRBJ2-7 | - | - | TRBV10-3 | CAISAVEGPSSYEQYF | TGTGCCATCAGTGCGGTTGAAGGGCCGAGCTCCTACGAGCAGTACTTC
TRBJ2-7 | TRBD2 | - | TRBV27 | CASSPLAGETYEQYF | TGTGCCAGCAGTCCTCTAGCGGGAGAAACCTACGAGCAGTACTTC
TRBJ2-1 | - | once | TRBV25-1 | CASSLVSVNEQFF | TGTGCCAGCAGTCTCGTCTCGGTAAATGAGCAGTTCTTC
TRBJ1-5 | - | - | TRBV12-5 | CASAEGNQPQHF | TGTGCTAGTGCGGAGGGGAATCAGCCCCAGCATTTT
TRBJ1-5 | - | - | TRBV3-1/TRBV3-2 | CASSQGPQGNQPQHF | TGTGCCAGCAGCCAAGGGCCCCAAGGAAATCAGCCCCAGCATTTT
TRBJ1-1 | TRBD1 | few | TRBV5-1 | CASSPAQGVNTEAFF | TGCGCCAGCAGCCCGGCACAGGGGGTGAACACTGAAGCTTTCTTT
TRBJ1-2 | - | - | TRBV28 | CASSLGVNYGYTF | TGTGCCAGCAGTTTAGGGGTTAACTATGGCTACACCTTC
TRBJ1-1 | - | - | TRBV21-1 | CASSKAAGENTEAFF | TGTGCCAGCAGCAAAGCCGCGGGGGAGAACACTGAAGCTTTCTTT
TRBJ2-7 | TRBD2 | - | TRBV6-5 | CASSYSPGLAGRYF | TGTGCCAGCAGTTACTCCCCGGGACTAGCGGGACGGTACTTC
TRBJ2-7 | - | - | TRBV6-5 | CASSYDSYEQYF | TGTGCCAGCAGTTACGATTCCTACGAGCAGTACTTC
TRBJ2-1 | TRBD2 | - | TRBV27 | CASRGTSGSYNEQFF | TGTGCCAGCAGGGGGACTAGCGGGTCCTACAATGAGCAGTTCTTC
TRBJ2-1 | - | - | TRBV2 | CASGPDRGEQFF | TGTGCCAGCGGACCCGACCGAGGGGAGCAGTTCTTC
TRBJ1-1 | TRBD1 | once | TRBV7-3 | CASSLYAGGSRTEAFF | TGTGCCAGCAGCTTATACGCAGGGGGAAGCCGGACTGAAGCTTTCTTT
TRBJ1-5 | - | - | TRBV9 | CASSVGLGSNQPQHF | TGTGCCAGCAGCGTAGGTCTGGGAAGCAATCAGCCCCAGCATTTT
TRBJ1-2 | - | - | TRBV7-3 | CASSLTRQGNGYTF | TGTGCCAGCAGCTTAACTCGGCAGGGGAATGGCTACACCTTC
TRBJ2-2 | TRBD1 | - | TRBV13 | CASTQGDTGELFF | TGTGCCAGCACTCAGGGGGACACCGGGGAGCTGTTTTTT
TRBJ2-7 | TRBD1 | - | TRBV6-6 | CASSSQGAEQYF | TGTGCCAGCAGTTCACAGGGGGCCGAGCAGTACTTC
TRBJ2-3 | - | - | TRBV7-6 | CASSLEGWDTDTQYF | TGTGCCAGCAGCTTAGAGGGTTGGGACACAGATACGCAGTATTTT
TRBJ1-2 | - | - | TRBV4-3 | CASSQAWKFNDGYTF | TGCGCCAGCAGCCAAGCCTGGAAATTTAATGATGGCTACACCTTC
TRBJ1-4 | TRBD1 | - | TRBV18 | CASSPSGQGHEKLFF | TGTGCCAGCTCACCGTCGGGACAGGGTCATGAAAAACTGTTTTTT
TRBJ2-2 | - | - | TRBV7-6 | CASSIQRAGELFF | TGTGCCAGCAGCATCCAGAGGGCCGGGGAGCTGTTTTTT